This T cell receptor (beta chain) came from a study of T cell responses to AZD1222 COVID-19 vaccine (dated by TCRdb to 2020 to 2023). In the study overall: A total of over 230 trial participants underwent TCR sequencing, of whom nearly 210 received two doses of AZD1222 and roughly 25 received two doses of the MenACWY control vaccine. Trial participants were enrolled into age subgroups of 18-55, 56-69 and 70-plus years, which contained 148, 28 and 57 TCR-sequenced participants, respectively.

The time point tag for this specimen amounts to: about 28 days (+/-7) after the second vaccine dose. AZD1222 recipients given second doses at about 4 weeks or at about 12 weeks were pooled, since spike-specific TCR depth and breadth were not found to differ between the two schedules. Vaccinee samples were obtained from the UK trials COV001 and COV002, which included a single-blind randomized controlled phase 2/3 trial of AZD1222 (ChAdOx1 nCoV-19) in healthy adults. For TCRbeta chain sequencing, PBMC samples from trial participants were taken at day 0 and at day 28 after the second dose. This clone was seen once. The target of this receptor is not known. Base qualities are not recorded, but no much larger clone differs from it by a single base. The CDR3 regions of human TCRbeta chains were subjected to immunosequencing. For the original study's pipeline: Repertoire TCRs were matched against a reference library of SARS-CoV-2-specific TCRs generated with the MIRA antigen-specificity platform. Breadth meant the fraction of unique TCRs that were SARS-CoV-2-associated, whereas depth meant the fraction of total T cells that were SARS-CoV-2-associated. Using the MIRA data, every spike-specific TCR was mapped to the spike region that the TCR reacted to and assigned to either a CD4 or a CD8 class. Log10-transformed breadth and depth values were compared by one-way ANOVA with Sidak's multiple comparisons tests. Entries here come from immuneACCESS through TCRdb and include only in-frame sequences with V and J called. Some clones fail to appear in such tables; in the studies checked, an unresolved V gene covers under half of the shortfall, and the cause of the remainder is unknown. That table supplies the V and J calls and clone size; D and trimming were determined from the DNA. This sample holds roughly 98,000 clones; roughly 80% were observed only once. The top ten hold 14% of the sample.

CDR1 and CDR2, per the germline V gene, are MNHEY and SVGAGI. Spanning cysteine to phenylalanine, the CDR3 consists of 14 amino acids. Only the CDR3 region is kept as DNA, spanning 42 bases read in frame from base 1. V is trimmed back by 5 bases and J by 10 bases, and the junction contains 6 bases that no gene match accounts for. General findings and caveats noted by the study authors: In the small 56-69-year group, the increase in depth fell short of significance, most likely because of low power. Participants were mostly white British, with more females than males. The authors suggested clonal diversity may have been underestimated. Conclusions about previously exposed vaccinees were limited because only six AZD1222 recipients were SARS-CoV-2 seropositive at baseline. Because no day 14 peak-response samples were available, repertoires were characterized only after the peak T cell response. The whole spike protein was spanned by vaccine-associated CD4 TCRs, and dominant responses were seen in regions 160-218 and 743-854. Reportedly, close to half of the unique spike-specific TCRs recognized epitopes lying outside the regions that are mutated in the B.1.351 and B.1.1.7 variants. After two AZD1222 doses, spike-specific TCR breadth and depth were significantly higher than at day 0 and than in MenACWY recipients.

Recombination connected TRBV6-5 to TRBJ1-6; the junction holds 9 bases that match TRBD1. Specimen: peripheral blood, collected 28 days after the second AZD1222 dose. This TCR was recovered from an adult who received the AZD1222 COVID-19 vaccine. This receptor carries the CDR3 CASSRQGVGSPLHF. The bases are TGTGCCAGCAGTCGACAGGGGGTAGGGTCACCCCTCCACTTT.